These T cell receptor beta chains were read from a single sample in a study of shared clonotypes between healthy human individuals. Here immunoSEQ multiplex PCR was the method, and the copy in TCRdb shows in-frame clones only, minus some. Of hundreds of thousands of clones in the sample, 74% were seen once. Sequenced input: memory CD4+ T cells sorted from blood. The receptors derive from a woman in her 30s in good health. CDR3s include the opening cysteine and the closing phenylalanine or tryptophan. A D gene is named only where the DNA matches it firmly. Clone size is shown for a subset of rows, as once, few, many or a class of expanded clone.

. TRBJ2-3 few TRBV6-1 TGTGCCAGCAGTGAAGGGGGCCTACGGGGAGATACGCAGTATTTT CASSEGGLRGDTQYF
TRBD1 TRBJ2-7 few TRBV7-9 TGTGCCAGCAGCTCATCAGGGGGCGAGCAGTACTTC CASSSSGGEQYF
. TRBJ2-3 . TRBV28 TGTGCCAGCAGTTTCGGTAGGAGCACAGATACGCAGTATTTT CASSFGRSTDTQYF
TRBD1 TRBJ1-4 . TRBV19 TGTGCCAGTAGACCTCGGGACAGTAATGAAAAACTGTTTTTT CASRPRDSNEKLFF
. TRBJ1-4 . TRBV19 TGTGCCAGTCAAACTCGAGGGGCAAATAATGAAAAACTGTTTTTT CASQTRGANNEKLFF
TRBD1 TRBJ1-1 . TRBV18 TGTGCCAGTATAGGGACAGCTGACACTGAAGCTTTCTTT CASIGTADTEAFF
. TRBJ2-1 . TRBV5-1 TGCGCCAGCAGCTCAGAACCGGCCCGCCCCGCCCATGAGCAGTTCTTC CASSSEPARPAHEQFF
. TRBJ2-5 . TRBV2 TGTGCCAGCAGGCAACTGGGACTTCAGGAGACCCAGTACTTC CASRQLGLQETQYF
. TRBJ2-1 few TRBV5-6 TGTGCCAGCATAACCAGGTGGAGCTCCTACAATGAGCAGTTCTTC CASITRWSSYNEQFF
TRBD1 TRBJ1-4 . TRBV4-1 TGCGCCAGCAGCCACAGACAGGGGATTATTCGAACTAATGAAAAACTGTTTTTT CASSHRQGIIRTNEKLFF
. TRBJ1-5 . TRBV11-2 TGTGCCAGCAGCTTAGGGGCGGATAGCAATCAGCCCCAGCATTTT CASSLGADSNQPQHF
TRBD2 TRBJ2-5 . TRBV7-9 TGTGCCAGCAGCTTGACTAGCGGACAAGAGACCCAGTACTTC CASSLTSGQETQYF
TRBD1 TRBJ1-2 . TRBV5-1 TGCGCCAGCAAACAGGGGGCTGGTGGCTACACCTTC CASKQGAGGYTF
TRBD1 TRBJ2-3 once TRBV7-9 TGTGCCAGCAGCTCCGTCCTTGGACAGGCTAGCACAGATACGCAGTATTTT CASSSVLGQASTDTQYF
. TRBJ1-1 . TRBV29-1 TGCAGCGCCTTTCGGTTCCAGGTGAACACTGAAGCTTTCTTT CSAFRFQVNTEAFF
. TRBJ2-3 once TRBV5-3 TGTGCCAGAAGCCCCTGGGACAACACAGATACGCAGTATTTT CARSPWDNTDTQYF
. TRBJ2-7 few TRBV4-1 TGCGCCAGCAGCCAAGAGCGGCTGGGGCTATACGAGCAGTACTTC CASSQERLGLYEQYF
. TRBJ2-7 once TRBV29-1 TGCAGCGTTGAAGCTGGGGAAGGCTACGAGCAGTACTTC CSVEAGEGYEQYF
. TRBJ1-5 . TRBV19 TGTGCCAGTAGTACCACTAAATACGGACAGTTAAGCAATCAGCCCCAGCATTTT CASSTTKYGQLSNQPQHF
TRBD1 TRBJ2-6 . TRBV19 TGTGCCAGTAGTAGGAGGGACAGGGCCCTTTCCGGGGCCAACGTCCTGACTTTC CASSRRDRALSGANVLTF
. TRBJ2-1 . TRBV4-1 TGCGCCAGCAGCCAGTCTACGACAAGAAACAATGAGCAGTTCTTC CASSQSTTRNNEQFF
TRBD1 TRBJ1-1 . TRBV5-6 TGTGCCAGCAGCCGTCGACAGGGATACACTGAAGCTTTCTTT CASSRRQGYTEAFF
. TRBJ2-1 . TRBV5-1 TGCGCCAGCAGCTTGGGGTCGGGAGACGGGGGTGAGCAGTTCTTC CASSLGSGDGGEQFF
. TRBJ2-3 . TRBV7-3 TGTGCCAGCAGCGGGACGGACCGGTCCACGCAGTATTTT CASSGTDRSTQYF